Below, 10 T cell receptor beta chains from the same sample are listed, as sequenced in a study of T cells after yellow fever vaccination. TCRdb re-analysed the 5' RACE reads in MiXCR, keeping a single row per CDR3 protein. The profile covers hundreds of thousands of distinct CDR3 sequences, with 9% to 15% appearing a single time and about 15% taken by the ten largest. The sample here was PBMCs, taken on the day of the yellow fever booster vaccination. These receptors originate from a young man who received the YFV17D yellow fever vaccine.

This clonotype appeared a few times. This sequence joins TRBV20-1 and TRBJ1-2; D remains ambiguous. CDR1 and CDR2 from the germline V gene are DFQATT and SNEGSKA (reference sequence). Trimming pared 0 bases from V and 2 bases from J, leaving 13 bases between. The CDR3 is made up of 15 amino acids. The CDR3 bases are TGCAGTGCTAGAGATTTCACAGCCCGAAACTATGGCTACACCTTC. It is translated as CSARDFTARNYGYTF.

In its sample, this clonotype was seen many times. This sequence joins TRBV6-5 and TRBJ1-1; D uncertain. Germline V gene lookup returns CDR1 MNHEY and CDR2 SVGAGI. V was trimmed by 0 bases and J by 4 bases, leaving 12 bases between them. CDR3 length: 15 amino acids. CDR3 in amino acids: CASSYSFLLATEAFF. The CDR3 nucleotides are TGTGCCAGCAGTTACTCGTTCCTCTTAGCCACTGAAGCTTTCTTT.

The chain recombines TRBV5-6 with TRBJ2-4; either TRBD1 or TRBD2 may fit D (5 bases each). Trimming left V 1 base short and J 6 bases short, with 8 bases between. The V gene's germline CDR1 is SGHDT and CDR2 YYEEEE. The CDR3 loop spans 13 amino acids. The CDR3 reads CASSLLGTNIQYF. The CDR3 bases are TGTGCCAGCAGCTTGCTGGGGACAAACATTCAGTACTTC.

In this sample, this clonotype turned up a few times. The CDR3 DNA reads as TGCGCCAGCAACTTAGCTAGCAGCACCGGGGAGCTGTTTTTT. Amino acid sequence: CASNLASSTGELFF. V usage is TRBV5-1 and J usage is TRBJ2-2; D is possibly TRBD2 (5 bases). This CDR3 is 14 amino acids long. Germline loops: CDR1 SGHRS, CDR2 YFSETQ. V was clipped by 6 bases and J by 4 bases, with 13 bases between them.

This clonotype came up a few times. V and J are TRBV12-3 or TRBV12-4 and TRBJ2-7; a possible D gene is TRBD2 (6 bases). With 8 bases removed from V and 7 bases from J, the gap between germline ends came to 18 bases. The CDR3 has 13 amino acids. CDR3 sequence reads: CASLDAPGTEQYF. In DNA form, the CDR3 reads TGTGCCAGCCTGGACGCCCCTGGGACTGAGCAGTACTTC.

The chain employs TRBV6-5 and TRBJ2-6; D is perhaps TRBD2 (6 bases). Trimming took 4 bases from V and 1 from J, leaving 17 bases between them. The CDR3 loop spans 18 amino acids. Per the germline V gene, CDR1 is MNHEY and CDR2 is SVGAGI. The CDR3 region is CASSLLAGISSGANVLTF. Here the CDR3 DNA reads TGTGCCAGCAGTTTGTTGGCGGGAATATCTTCTGGGGCCAACGTCCTGACTTTC.

The chain is built from TRBV9 and TRBJ1-2, with no clear D. Germline values: CDR1 SGDLS, CDR2 YYNGEE. The V end was cut by 2 bases, the J end by 8 bases, with 16 bases between. The CDR3 has 14 residues. The CDR3 nucleotides read TGTGCCAGCAGCGTCAAAGGTTCAGGAGGGGGCTACACCTTC. Translation: CASSVKGSGGGYTF.

The V and J genes are TRBV3-1 and TRBJ2-7; possible D gene TRBD2, 6 bases. The CDR3 runs 15 residues. Trimming took 4 bases from V and 9 from J, leaving 22 bases between them. Germline V gene lookup returns CDR1 LGHDT and CDR2 YNNKEL (reference sequence). CDR3 coding DNA: TGTGCCAGCAGCCCCTTGGGAGGTGAGGATTCGGGGCAGTACTTC. This sequence encodes CASSPLGGEDSGQYF.

This clonotype has only a few counts. The chain joins TRBV18 to TRBJ2-7; D gene ambiguous. Trimming cost V 3 bases and J 1 base, with 10 bases left between them. This CDR3 has 14 residues. Germline values: CDR1 KGHSH, CDR2 LQKENI. The DNA of the CDR3 is TGTGCCAGCTCACCTCCGACAACATCCTACGAGCAGTACTTC. It is translated as CASSPPTTSYEQYF.

The chain combines TRBV7-8 with TRBJ2-7, with a possible D match to TRBD2 (6 bases). Trimming shortened V by 5 bases and J by 0 bases, and 14 bases separated the two germline ends. CDR1 and CDR2 from the germline V gene are SGHVS and FQNEAQ. This CDR3 is built from 15 residues. The CDR3 DNA reads TGTGCCAGCAGCACCTCGGAGGGGACCTCCTACGAGCAGTACTTC. Its translation: CASSTSEGTSYEQYF.